These T cell receptor beta chains were read from a single sample in a study of blood T cell repertoires in COVID-19. Using immunoSEQ multiplex PCR, the repertoire was profiled, and TCRdb retains in-frame clones only, with some absent. The data contain about 470,000 clones, around 90% of them singletons. The sample consisted of PBMCs or T cells enriched from blood (not recorded which). The receptors derive from a woman aged 18-29 years who had recovered from COVID-19. The CDR3 runs from the conserved cysteine through the conserved F or W. Each record gives: D gene, J gene, V gene, clone size, CDR3 protein, CDR3 DNA. D genes are given only for firm matches. Size is omitted from some rows. Given values are once, few, many or a class for expanded clones.

D gene: -
J gene: TRBJ2-7
V gene: TRBV7-9
clone size: -
CDR3 protein: CASSFGRGTYEQYF
CDR3 DNA: TGTGCCAGCAGCTTCGGTAGGGGGACCTACGAGCAGTACTTC

D gene: TRBD2
J gene: TRBJ2-3
V gene: TRBV5-1
clone size: once
CDR3 protein: CASSLYGRGTDTQYF
CDR3 DNA: TGCGCCAGCAGCTTGTATGGGCGGGGGACAGATACGCAGTATTTT

D gene: TRBD2
J gene: TRBJ2-5
V gene: TRBV2
clone size: -
CDR3 protein: CASTSGGAEGETQYF
CDR3 DNA: TGTGCCAGCACTAGCGGGGGGGCCGAGGGAGAGACCCAGTACTTC

D gene: TRBD1
J gene: TRBJ2-6
V gene: TRBV9
clone size: -
CDR3 protein: CASSIQGTGANVLTF
CDR3 DNA: TGTGCCAGCAGCATACAGGGGACTGGGGCCAACGTCCTGACTTTC

D gene: TRBD1
J gene: TRBJ2-1
V gene: TRBV11-1
clone size: -
CDR3 protein: CASSPGQAVINEQFF
CDR3 DNA: TGTGCCAGCAGCCCCGGACAGGCGGTCATTAATGAGCAGTTCTTC

D gene: -
J gene: TRBJ1-2
V gene: TRBV14
clone size: -
CDR3 protein: CASSNERDTDLYGYTF
CDR3 DNA: TGTGCCAGCAGCAACGAACGGGACACCGACCTCTATGGCTACACCTTC

D gene: -
J gene: TRBJ1-1
V gene: TRBV6-5
clone size: -
CDR3 protein: CASSFRQAPEAFF
CDR3 DNA: TGTGCCAGCAGTTTCCGACAGGCCCCTGAAGCTTTCTTT

D gene: TRBD2
J gene: TRBJ2-5
V gene: TRBV5-1
clone size: -
CDR3 protein: CASNSGGAQETQYF
CDR3 DNA: TGCGCCAGCAATAGCGGGGGGGCTCAAGAGACCCAGTACTTC

D gene: -
J gene: TRBJ2-7
V gene: TRBV5-5
clone size: -
CDR3 protein: CASSPEVGRGKYEQYF
CDR3 DNA: TGTGCCAGCAGTCCTGAGGTGGGCCGGGGGAAGTACGAGCAGTACTTC

D gene: TRBD1
J gene: TRBJ2-7
V gene: TRBV13
clone size: -
CDR3 protein: CASSSQDRGTGEQYF
CDR3 DNA: TGTGCCAGCAGCTCCCAGGACAGGGGGACCGGAGAGCAGTACTTC

D gene: TRBD2
J gene: TRBJ2-1
V gene: TRBV3-1/TRBV3-2
clone size: once
CDR3 protein: CASSLAGSSYNEQFF
CDR3 DNA: TGTGCCAGCAGCTTAGCGGGGAGCTCCTACAATGAGCAGTTCTTC

D gene: -
J gene: TRBJ1-2
V gene: TRBV14
clone size: -
CDR3 protein: CASSQDRGGYGYTF
CDR3 DNA: TGTGCCAGCAGCCAAGACAGAGGGGGTTATGGCTACACCTTC

D gene: TRBD2
J gene: TRBJ2-6
V gene: TRBV7-2
clone size: -
CDR3 protein: CASAKKASGGASGANVLTF
CDR3 DNA: TGTGCCAGCGCTAAGAAAGCTAGCGGGGGGGCTAGTGGGGCCAACGTCCTGACTTTC

D gene: TRBD2
J gene: TRBJ2-1
V gene: TRBV7-6
clone size: -
CDR3 protein: CASSLSGAGRDEQFF
CDR3 DNA: TGTGCCAGCAGTCTTAGCGGGGCCGGGAGGGATGAGCAGTTCTTC

D gene: -
J gene: TRBJ1-1
V gene: TRBV16
clone size: -
CDR3 protein: CASSQYAVNTEAFF
CDR3 DNA: TGTGCCAGCAGCCAATACGCGGTGAACACTGAAGCTTTCTTT

D gene: TRBD1
J gene: TRBJ2-5
V gene: TRBV19
clone size: -
CDR3 protein: CASSPRRGLETQYF
CDR3 DNA: TGTGCCAGTAGTCCGCGCAGGGGGCTAGAGACCCAGTACTTC

D gene: -
J gene: TRBJ2-7
V gene: TRBV20-1
clone size: -
CDR3 protein: CSASSEGGVIHEQYF
CDR3 DNA: TGCAGTGCTAGTTCCGAGGGCGGGGTCATCCACGAGCAGTACTTC

D gene: -
J gene: TRBJ1-2
V gene: TRBV7-2
clone size: -
CDR3 protein: CASSLVGGQATYGYTF
CDR3 DNA: TGTGCCAGCAGCTTAGTCGGTGGGCAGGCGACCTATGGCTACACCTTC

D gene: -
J gene: TRBJ2-7
V gene: TRBV27
clone size: -
CDR3 protein: CASSFPAASEQYF
CDR3 DNA: TGTGCCAGCAGTTTCCCCGCAGCGAGCGAGCAGTACTTC

D gene: -
J gene: TRBJ1-1
V gene: TRBV4-1
clone size: few
CDR3 protein: CASRRGMARALNTEAFF
CDR3 DNA: TGCGCCAGCAGAAGGGGAATGGCTAGGGCCTTGAACACTGAAGCTTTCTTT

D gene: -
J gene: TRBJ2-3
V gene: TRBV28
clone size: -
CDR3 protein: CAIQQGGGLPDTQYF
CDR3 DNA: TGTGCCATCCAACAAGGGGGGGGCCTCCCGGATACGCAGTATTTT

D gene: -
J gene: TRBJ1-2
V gene: TRBV29-1
clone size: -
CDR3 protein: CSVVEGYGYTF
CDR3 DNA: TGCAGCGTTGTTGAGGGATATGGCTACACCTTC

D gene: -
J gene: TRBJ1-5
V gene: TRBV27
clone size: -
CDR3 protein: CASRATGEGENQPQHF
CDR3 DNA: TGTGCCAGCAGAGCTACAGGAGAGGGGGAGAATCAGCCCCAGCATTTT

D gene: TRBD1
J gene: TRBJ2-7
V gene: TRBV10-3
clone size: -
CDR3 protein: CAIRGPGGDEQQYF
CDR3 DNA: TGTGCCATCAGAGGACCAGGGGGCGACGAACAGCAGTACTTC

D gene: TRBD1
J gene: TRBJ1-1
V gene: TRBV29-1
clone size: -
CDR3 protein: CSVLTGGPGTEAFF
CDR3 DNA: TGCAGCGTCCTAACAGGGGGCCCGGGCACTGAAGCTTTCTTT

D gene: TRBD2
J gene: TRBJ2-1
V gene: TRBV7-2
clone size: -
CDR3 protein: CASSLGGLANEQFF
CDR3 DNA: TGTGCCAGCAGCTTAGGGGGACTAGCAAATGAGCAGTTCTTC

D gene: -
J gene: TRBJ1-6
V gene: TRBV28
clone size: -
CDR3 protein: CATLGSPLHF
CDR3 DNA: TGTGCCACCCTAGGATCACCCCTCCACTTT